Listed below are T cell receptor beta chains from one sample, sequenced in a study of spatial heterogeneity in lung cancer. TCRdb independently ran MiXCR on the 5' RACE reads; one entry per CDR3 protein. The sample has roughly 60,000 distinct CDR3 sequences, about 8% seen once. Sample: PBMCs, taken at surgery. These receptors all stem from a female donor with early-stage non-small cell lung cancer. CDR3s include the opening cysteine and the closing phenylalanine or tryptophan. The order of the fields is J gene, D gene, clone size, V gene, CDR3 protein, CDR3 DNA. D genes are given only for firm matches. The size field is filled for only some rows; it gives once, few, many or a size class.

TRBJ1-1,.,many,TRBV20-1,CSARLDVGATEAFF,TGCAGTGCTAGACTAGATGTAGGGGCCACTGAAGCTTTCTTT
TRBJ2-3,.,few,TRBV5-1,CASSLVGGQDTQYF,TGCGCCAGCAGCTTGGTTGGGGGACAAGATACGCAGTATTTT
TRBJ1-1,.,.,TRBV2,CASSGAGVNTEAFF,TGTGCCAGCAGTGGTGCAGGAGTGAACACTGAAGCTTTCTTT
TRBJ1-4,.,few,TRBV7-9,CASGRTDEKLFF,TGTGCCAGCGGTAGGACCGATGAAAAACTGTTTTTT
TRBJ2-2,.,few,TRBV9,CASSVGGASTGELFF,TGTGCCAGCAGCGTAGGAGGGGCGAGCACCGGGGAGCTGTTTTTT
TRBJ2-1,TRBD1,few,TRBV4-2,CASSQQRTGSHEQFF,TGTGCCAGCAGCCAACAACGGACAGGTTCGCATGAGCAGTTCTTC
TRBJ1-5,.,few,TRBV12-2,CASRFNSNQPQHF,TGTGCAAGTCGCTTTAACAGCAATCAGCCCCAGCATTTT
TRBJ2-3,TRBD2,many,TRBV7-3,CASSRTSGGADTQYF,TGTGCCAGCAGCCGTACTAGCGGGGGAGCAGATACGCAGTATTTT
TRBJ1-5,.,many,TRBV4-1,CASSQSDNQPQHF,TGCGCCAGCAGCCAGAGCGACAATCAGCCCCAGCATTTT
TRBJ2-1,.,many,TRBV28,CASSLRRDYNEQFF,TGTGCCAGCAGTTTACGGCGGGACTACAATGAGCAGTTCTTC
TRBJ2-2,.,few,TRBV3-1,CASQAAGAELFF,TGTGCCAGCCAGGCCGCCGGGGCGGAGCTGTTTTTT
TRBJ1-1,TRBD1,many,TRBV10-3,CAIRPIQGAISEAFF,TGTGCCATCAGACCCATACAGGGGGCAATATCTGAAGCTTTCTTT
TRBJ2-3,.,.,TRBV5-4,CASSLSPGTDTQYF,TGTGCCAGCAGCTTAAGTCCTGGGACAGATACGCAGTATTTT
TRBJ2-7,TRBD2,many,TRBV5-1,CASSLGGTRYEQYF,TGCGCCAGCAGCCTGGGGGGGACCCGGTACGAGCAGTACTTC
TRBJ1-4,TRBD1,many,TRBV7-9,CASSYGQGGEKLFF,TGTGCCAGCAGCTACGGACAGGGAGGGGAAAAACTGTTTTTT
TRBJ2-7,TRBD1,few,TRBV2,CASSADRGLGEQYF,TGTGCCAGCAGTGCGGACAGGGGGTTGGGCGAGCAGTACTTC
TRBJ2-7,.,.,TRBV4-1,CASSQDQGYEQYF,TGCGCCAGCAGCCAAGATCAGGGCTACGAGCAGTACTTC
TRBJ1-1,.,.,TRBV27,CASSPRQENTEAFF,TGTGCCAGCAGTCCGAGACAGGAGAACACTGAAGCTTTCTTT
TRBJ2-1,.,many,TRBV7-9,CASSSPFGAGGYNEQFF,TGTGCCAGCAGCTCCCCATTCGGTGCCGGGGGATACAATGAGCAGTTCTTC